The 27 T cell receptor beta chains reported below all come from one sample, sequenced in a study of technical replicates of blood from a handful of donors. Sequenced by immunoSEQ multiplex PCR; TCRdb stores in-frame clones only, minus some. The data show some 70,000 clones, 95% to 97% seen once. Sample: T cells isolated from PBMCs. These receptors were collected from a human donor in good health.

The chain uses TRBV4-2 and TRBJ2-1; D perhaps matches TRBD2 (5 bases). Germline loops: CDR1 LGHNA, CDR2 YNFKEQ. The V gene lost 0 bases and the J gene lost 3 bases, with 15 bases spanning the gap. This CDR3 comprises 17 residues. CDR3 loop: CASSQDIEGTVYNEQFF. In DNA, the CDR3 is TGTGCCAGCAGCCAAGATATCGAGGGCACCGTCTACAATGAGCAGTTCTTC.

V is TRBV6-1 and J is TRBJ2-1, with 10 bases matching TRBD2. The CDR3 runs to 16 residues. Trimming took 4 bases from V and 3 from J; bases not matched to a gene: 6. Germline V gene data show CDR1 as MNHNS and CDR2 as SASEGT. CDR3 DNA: TGTGCCAGCAGTGCGCCCCTAGCGGGAGTCTACAATGAGCAGTTCTTC. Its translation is CASSAPLAGVYNEQFF.

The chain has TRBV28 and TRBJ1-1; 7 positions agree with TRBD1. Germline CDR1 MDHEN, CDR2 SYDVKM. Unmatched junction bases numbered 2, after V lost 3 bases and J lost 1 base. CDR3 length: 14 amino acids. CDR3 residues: CASSFGDRNTEAFF. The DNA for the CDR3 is TGTGCCAGCAGTTTTGGGGACAGGAACACTGAAGCTTTCTTT.

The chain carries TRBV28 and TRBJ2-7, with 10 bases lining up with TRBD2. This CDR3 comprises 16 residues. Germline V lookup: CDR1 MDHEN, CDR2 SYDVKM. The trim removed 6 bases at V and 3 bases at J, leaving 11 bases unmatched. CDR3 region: CASRGSGRAVYYEQYF. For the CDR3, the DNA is TGTGCCAGCAGGGGGAGCGGGAGGGCCGTTTACTACGAGCAGTACTTC.

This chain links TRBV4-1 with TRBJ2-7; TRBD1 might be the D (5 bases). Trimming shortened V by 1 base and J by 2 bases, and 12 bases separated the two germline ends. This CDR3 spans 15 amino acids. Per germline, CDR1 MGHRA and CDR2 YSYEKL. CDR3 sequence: CASSQAWTLTYEQYF. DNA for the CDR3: TGCGCCAGCAGCCAAGCATGGACATTAACCTACGAGCAGTACTTC.

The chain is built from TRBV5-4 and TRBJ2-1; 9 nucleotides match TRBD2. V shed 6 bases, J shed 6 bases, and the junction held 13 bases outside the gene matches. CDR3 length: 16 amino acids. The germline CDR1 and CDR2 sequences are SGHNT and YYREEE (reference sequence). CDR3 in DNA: TGTGCCAGCACCGTTCACCGACTAGCGGTCCTCAATGAGCAGTTCTTC. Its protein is CASTVHRLAVLNEQFF.

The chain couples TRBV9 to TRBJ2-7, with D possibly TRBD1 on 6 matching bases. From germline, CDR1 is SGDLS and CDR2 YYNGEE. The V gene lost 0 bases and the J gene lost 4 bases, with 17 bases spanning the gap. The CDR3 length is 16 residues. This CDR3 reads CASSVEGTPLPYEQYF. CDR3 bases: TGTGCCAGCAGCGTAGAGGGGACACCACTCCCTTACGAGCAGTACTTC.

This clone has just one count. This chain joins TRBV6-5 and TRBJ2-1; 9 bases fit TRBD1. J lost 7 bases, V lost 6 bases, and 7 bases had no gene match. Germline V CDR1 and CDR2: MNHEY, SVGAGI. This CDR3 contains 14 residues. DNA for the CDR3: TGTGCCAGCAGGTCCGGGACAGGGATTAATGAGCAGTTCTTC. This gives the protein CASRSGTGINEQFF.

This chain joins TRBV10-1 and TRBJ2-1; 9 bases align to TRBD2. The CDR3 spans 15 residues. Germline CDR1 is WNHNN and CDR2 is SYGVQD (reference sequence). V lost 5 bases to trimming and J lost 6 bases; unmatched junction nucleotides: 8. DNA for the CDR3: TGCGCCAGCAGTCCAATAGCGGGGGACATCAATGAGCAGTTCTTC. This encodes CASSPIAGDINEQFF.

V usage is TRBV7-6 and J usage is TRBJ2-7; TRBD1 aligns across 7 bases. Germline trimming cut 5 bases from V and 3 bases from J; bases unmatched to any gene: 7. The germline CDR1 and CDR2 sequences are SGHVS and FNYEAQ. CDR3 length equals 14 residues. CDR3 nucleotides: TGTGCCAGCAGCCGGGGACAGAGTATCTACGAGCAGTACTTC. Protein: CASSRGQSIYEQYF.

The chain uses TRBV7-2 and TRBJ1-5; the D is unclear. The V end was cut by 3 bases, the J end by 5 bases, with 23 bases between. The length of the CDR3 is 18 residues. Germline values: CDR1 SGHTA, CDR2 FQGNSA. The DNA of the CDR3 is TGTGCCAGCAGCTTCACCCCATTAGGAGAGGGAAGGGATCAGCCCCAGCATTTT. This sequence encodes CASSFTPLGEGRDQPQHF.

As DNA, the CDR3 is TGTGCCAGCAGTCTGGGGGGACCCTTGGGCTACACCTTC. Translating gives CASSLGGPLGYTF. V usage is TRBV6-5 and J usage is TRBJ1-2; TRBD1 might be the D (5 bases). The ends were cut back, 5 bases at V and 8 bases at J, with 15 bases in the middle. Germline assignment: CDR1 MNHEY and CDR2 SVGAGI. The CDR3 length is 13 residues.

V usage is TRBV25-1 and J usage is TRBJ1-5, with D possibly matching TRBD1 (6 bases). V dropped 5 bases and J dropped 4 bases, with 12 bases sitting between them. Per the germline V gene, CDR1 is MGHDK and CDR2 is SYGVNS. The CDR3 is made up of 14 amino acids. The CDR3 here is CASSTGLGNQPQHF. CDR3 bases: TGTGCCAGCAGTACAGGGTTGGGAAATCAGCCCCAGCATTTT.

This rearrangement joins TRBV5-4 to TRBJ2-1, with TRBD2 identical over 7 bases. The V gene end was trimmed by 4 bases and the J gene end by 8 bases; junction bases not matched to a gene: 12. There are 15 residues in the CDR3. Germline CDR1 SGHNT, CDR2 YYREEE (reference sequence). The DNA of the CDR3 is TGTGCCAGCAGCCTCCAGACTAGCCTCTTCGATGAGCAGTTCTTC. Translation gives CASSLQTSLFDEQFF.

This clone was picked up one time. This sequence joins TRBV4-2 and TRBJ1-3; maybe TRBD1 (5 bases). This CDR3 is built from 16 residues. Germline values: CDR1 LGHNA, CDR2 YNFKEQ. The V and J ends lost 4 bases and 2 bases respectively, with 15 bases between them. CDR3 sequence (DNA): TGTGCCAGCAGCCTGACCAGGGAGGTCACTGGAAACACCATATATTTT. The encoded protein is CASSLTREVTGNTIYF.

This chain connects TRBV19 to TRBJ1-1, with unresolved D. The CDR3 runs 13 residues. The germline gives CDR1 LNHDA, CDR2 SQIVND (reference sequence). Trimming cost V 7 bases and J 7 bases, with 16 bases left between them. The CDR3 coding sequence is TGTGCCAGTAACCCCAGCGCGGCACGTGAAGCTTTCTTT. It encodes CASNPSAAREAFF.

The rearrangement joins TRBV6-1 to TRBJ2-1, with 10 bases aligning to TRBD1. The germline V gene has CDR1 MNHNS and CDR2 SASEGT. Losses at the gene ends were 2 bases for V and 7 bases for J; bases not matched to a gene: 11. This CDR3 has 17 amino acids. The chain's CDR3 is CASSEYGGGQGKNEQFF. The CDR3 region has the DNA TGTGCCAGCAGTGAATATGGTGGGGGACAGGGGAAAAATGAGCAGTTCTTC.

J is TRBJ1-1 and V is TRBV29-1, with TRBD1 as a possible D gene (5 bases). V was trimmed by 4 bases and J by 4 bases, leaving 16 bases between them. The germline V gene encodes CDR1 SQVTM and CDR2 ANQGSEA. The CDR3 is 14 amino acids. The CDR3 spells CSVAPRLGGTEAFF. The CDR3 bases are TGCAGCGTTGCCCCACGACTGGGGGGCACTGAAGCTTTCTTT.

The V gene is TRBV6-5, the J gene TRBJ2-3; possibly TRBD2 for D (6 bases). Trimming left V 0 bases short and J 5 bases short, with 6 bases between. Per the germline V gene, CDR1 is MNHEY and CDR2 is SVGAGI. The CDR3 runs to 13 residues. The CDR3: CASSYSGGDTQYF. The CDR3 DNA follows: TGTGCCAGCAGTTACTCGGGGGGAGATACGCAGTATTTT.

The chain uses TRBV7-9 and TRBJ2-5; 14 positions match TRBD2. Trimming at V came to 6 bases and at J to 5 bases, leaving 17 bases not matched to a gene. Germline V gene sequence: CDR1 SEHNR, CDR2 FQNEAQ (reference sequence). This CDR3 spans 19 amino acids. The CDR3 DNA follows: TGTGCCAGCAGTTATCGAGAGGGACTAGCGGGAGTTTGGTCGGAGACCCAGTACTTC. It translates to CASSYREGLAGVWSETQYF. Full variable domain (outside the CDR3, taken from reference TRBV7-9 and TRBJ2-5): DTGVSQNPRHKITKRGQNVTFRCDPISEHNRLYWYRQTLGQGPEFLTYFQNEAQLEKSRLLSDRFSAERPKGSFSTLEIQRTEQGDSAMYLCASSYREGLAGVWSETQYFGPGTRLLVL.

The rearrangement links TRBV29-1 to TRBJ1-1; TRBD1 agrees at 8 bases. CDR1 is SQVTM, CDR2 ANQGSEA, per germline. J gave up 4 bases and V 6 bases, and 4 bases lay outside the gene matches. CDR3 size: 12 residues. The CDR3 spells CSVRQGTTEAFF. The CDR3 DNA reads TGCAGCGTCCGACAGGGGACCACTGAAGCTTTCTTT.

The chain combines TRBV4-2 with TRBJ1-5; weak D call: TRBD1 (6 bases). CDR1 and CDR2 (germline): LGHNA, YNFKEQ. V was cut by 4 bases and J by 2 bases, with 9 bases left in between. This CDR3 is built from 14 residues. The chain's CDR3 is CASSRRQGNQPQHF. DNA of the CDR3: TGTGCCAGCAGCCGAAGACAGGGCAATCAGCCCCAGCATTTT.

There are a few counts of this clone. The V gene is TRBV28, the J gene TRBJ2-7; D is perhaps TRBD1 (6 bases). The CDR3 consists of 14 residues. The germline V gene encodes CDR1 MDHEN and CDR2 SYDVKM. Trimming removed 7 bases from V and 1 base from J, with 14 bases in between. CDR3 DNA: TGTGCCAGCATTACAGGGTGGCCATCCTACGAGCAGTACTTC. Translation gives CASITGWPSYEQYF.

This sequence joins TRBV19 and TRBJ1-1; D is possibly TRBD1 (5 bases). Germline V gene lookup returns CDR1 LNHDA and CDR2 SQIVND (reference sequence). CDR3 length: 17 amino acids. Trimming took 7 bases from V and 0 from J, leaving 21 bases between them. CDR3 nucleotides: TGTGCCAGTACCCCATCGTGGGGGGTCTCTATGAACACTGAAGCTTTCTTT. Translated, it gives CASTPSWGVSMNTEAFF.

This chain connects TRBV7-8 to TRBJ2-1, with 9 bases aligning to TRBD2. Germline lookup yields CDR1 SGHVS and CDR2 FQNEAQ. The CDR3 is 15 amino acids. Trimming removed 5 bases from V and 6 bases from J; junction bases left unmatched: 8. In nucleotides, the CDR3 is TGTGCCAGCAGCCGCCAGCTAGCGGGGCCCAATGAGCAGTTCTTC. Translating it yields CASSRQLAGPNEQFF.

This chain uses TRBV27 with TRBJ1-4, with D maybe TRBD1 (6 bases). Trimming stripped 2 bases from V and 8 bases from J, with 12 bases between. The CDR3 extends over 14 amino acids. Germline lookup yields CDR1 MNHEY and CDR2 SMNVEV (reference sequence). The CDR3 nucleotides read TGTGCCAGCAGTTTACAGGGGATGGGGGAAAAACTGTTTTTT. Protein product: CASSLQGMGEKLFF.

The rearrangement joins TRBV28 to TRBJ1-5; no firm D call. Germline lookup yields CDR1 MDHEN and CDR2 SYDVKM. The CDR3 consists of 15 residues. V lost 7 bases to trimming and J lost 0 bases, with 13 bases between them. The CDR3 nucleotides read TGTGCCAGCACCCCGTCGCACTATAGCAATCAGCCCCAGCATTTT. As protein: CASTPSHYSNQPQHF.